This T cell receptor beta chain stems from a study of T cells in Graves' hyperthyroidism and ophthalmopathy. Study-level results: The model forecast ophthalmopathy, anticipating it by a median approximately 7 months before onset.

Amplification yielded TCR beta CDR3 regions, with RNA transcripts as the source. HTBI primers drove first-round RT-PCR of the TCR CDR3. TCRdb reanalysed the multiplex PCR reads using MiXCR and keeps one entry per CDR3 protein. This table holds 480,000 or so distinct CDR3 sequences, 40% to 50% found once. CDR1 and CDR2 (germline): SEHNR, FQNEAQ (reference sequence). The CDR3 runs 14 residues. The V and J ends lost 6 bases and 6 bases respectively, with 17 bases between them. On this clonotype: Antigen unknown.

This TCR was recovered from an adult woman with Graves' disease, either hyperthyroidism or ophthalmopathy (not recorded which). The J gene is TRBJ1-2, the V gene TRBV7-9, with D maybe TRBD1 (6 bases). Sequenced: peripheral blood or thyroid tissue (not recorded which). The CDR3 reads CASSYSKGHNGYTF. CDR3 DNA sequence: TGTGCCAGCAGTTACTCGAAGGGACATAATGGCTACACCTTC.